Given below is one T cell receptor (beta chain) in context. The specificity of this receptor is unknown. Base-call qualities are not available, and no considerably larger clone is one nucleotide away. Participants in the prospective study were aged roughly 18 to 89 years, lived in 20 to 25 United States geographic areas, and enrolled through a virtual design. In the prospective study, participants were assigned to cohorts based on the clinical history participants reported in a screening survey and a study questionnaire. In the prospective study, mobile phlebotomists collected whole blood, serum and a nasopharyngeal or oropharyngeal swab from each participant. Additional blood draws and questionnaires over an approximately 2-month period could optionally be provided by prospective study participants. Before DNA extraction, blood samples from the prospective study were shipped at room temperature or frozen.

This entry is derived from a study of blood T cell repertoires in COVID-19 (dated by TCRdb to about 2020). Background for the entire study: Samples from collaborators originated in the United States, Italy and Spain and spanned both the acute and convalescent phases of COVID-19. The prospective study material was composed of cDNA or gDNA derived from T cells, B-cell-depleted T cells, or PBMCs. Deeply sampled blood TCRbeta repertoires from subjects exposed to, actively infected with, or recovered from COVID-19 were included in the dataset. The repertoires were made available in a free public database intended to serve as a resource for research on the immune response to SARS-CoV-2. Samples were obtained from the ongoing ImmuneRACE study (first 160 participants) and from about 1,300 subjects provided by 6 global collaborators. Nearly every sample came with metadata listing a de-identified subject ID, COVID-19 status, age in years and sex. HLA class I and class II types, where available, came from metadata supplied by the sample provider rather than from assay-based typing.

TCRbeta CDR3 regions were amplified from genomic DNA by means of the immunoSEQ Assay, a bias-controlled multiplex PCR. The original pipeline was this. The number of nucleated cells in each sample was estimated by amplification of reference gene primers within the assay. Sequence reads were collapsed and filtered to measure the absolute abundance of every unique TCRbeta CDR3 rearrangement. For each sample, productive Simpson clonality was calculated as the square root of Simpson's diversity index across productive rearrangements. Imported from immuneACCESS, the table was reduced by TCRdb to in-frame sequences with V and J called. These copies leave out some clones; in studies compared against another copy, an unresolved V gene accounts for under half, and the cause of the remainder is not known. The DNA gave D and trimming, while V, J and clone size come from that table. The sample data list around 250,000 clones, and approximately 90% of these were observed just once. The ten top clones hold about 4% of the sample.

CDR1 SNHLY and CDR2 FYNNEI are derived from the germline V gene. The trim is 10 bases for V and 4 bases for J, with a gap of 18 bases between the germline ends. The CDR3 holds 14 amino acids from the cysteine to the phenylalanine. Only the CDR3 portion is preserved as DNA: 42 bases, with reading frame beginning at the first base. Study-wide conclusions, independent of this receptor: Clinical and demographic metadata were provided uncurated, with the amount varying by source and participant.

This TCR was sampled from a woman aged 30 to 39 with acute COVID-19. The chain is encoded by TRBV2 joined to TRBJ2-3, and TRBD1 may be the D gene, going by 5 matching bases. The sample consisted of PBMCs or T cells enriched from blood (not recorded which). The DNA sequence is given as TGTGCCACACGGACATGGGGCGACGCAGATACGCAGTATTTT. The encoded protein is CATRTWGDADTQYF.